What follows are 30 T cell receptor beta chains derived from one specimen sequenced in a study of T cells in Graves' hyperthyroidism and ophthalmopathy. Researchers took RNA transcripts and amplified the TCR beta CDR3 regions from them. HTBI primers were employed in a first-round RT-PCR of the TCR CDR3. TCRdb fed the multiplex PCR reads into MiXCR, producing one record per CDR3 protein. The data contain 89,000 or so distinct CDR3 sequences, around 40% of them singletons. What was sequenced was peripheral blood or thyroid tissue (not recorded which). The receptors shown here come from a woman in her 30s with Graves' hyperthyroidism.

The chain employs TRBV10-3 and TRBJ2-7; 9 nucleotides agree with TRBD1. CDR3 length: 15 amino acids. J gave up 0 bases and V 2 bases, and 2 bases lay outside the gene matches. Germline V gives CDR1 ENHRY, CDR2 SYGVKD. CDR3 nucleotide sequence: TGTGCCATCAGTGAGGGGACAGGGAACTCCTACGAGCAGTACTTC. Translated: CAISEGTGNSYEQYF.

The table lists this clonotype with many counts. The rearrangement links TRBV7-2 to TRBJ2-3; possibly TRBD1 for D (5 bases). The germline V gene has CDR1 SGHTA and CDR2 FQGNSA. Trimming pared 7 bases from V and 3 bases from J, leaving 11 bases between. This CDR3 is built from 13 residues. The CDR3 here is CASNQGVTDTQYF. CDR3 DNA: TGTGCCAGCAACCAGGGTGTAACAGATACGCAGTATTTT.

This clonotype was seen ten or more times. The chain recombines TRBV5-1 with TRBJ2-2, with D unresolved. In germline, CDR1 is SGHRS, CDR2 YFSETQ. Trimming left V 0 bases short and J 3 bases short, with 9 bases between. The CDR3 consists of 15 residues. CDR3 coding DNA: TGCGCCAGCAGCTTGGTCCAACTACACACCGGGGAGCTGTTTTTT. Translation gives CASSLVQLHTGELFF.

This clonotype was detected many times. This rearrangement joins TRBV27 to TRBJ2-6; D is possibly TRBD1 (5 bases). The CDR3 contains 15 residues. CDR1 MNHEY and CDR2 SMNVEV come from the germline V gene (reference sequence). V dropped 5 bases and J dropped 1 base, with 9 bases sitting between them. The CDR3 nucleotides read TGTGCCAGCAGTCTCCAGGGTTCTGGGGCCAACGTCCTGACTTTC. It codes for CASSLQGSGANVLTF.

This clonotype came up many times. The chain has TRBV2 and TRBJ2-3, with D possibly TRBD2 on 6 matching bases. The CDR3 has 14 residues. Deletions cut 7 bases from V and 2 bases from J, with 13 bases between. Germline-derived CDR1 and CDR2 are SNHLY and FYNNEI. The CDR3 loop reads CASKEEGFTDTQYF. CDR3 nucleotide sequence: TGTGCCAGCAAGGAGGAGGGATTCACAGATACGCAGTATTTT.

Many counts were recorded for this clonotype. The genes are TRBV2 and TRBJ2-5, with TRBD2 as a possible D gene (6 bases). Germline CDR1 reads SNHLY; CDR2 reads FYNNEI. V lost 5 bases and J 2 bases, leaving 21 bases between the germline ends. The CDR3 sequence is 17 residues long. The CDR3 coding sequence is TGTGCCAGCAGTCTCGGGATATTTGAGGGAGGTCAAGAGACCCAGTACTTC. Protein product: CASSLGIFEGGQETQYF.

This chain connects TRBV10-3 to TRBJ1-1; D call uncertain. With 4 bases removed from V and 4 bases from J, the gap between germline ends came to 16 bases. Germline CDR1 and CDR2: ENHRY and SYGVKD. There are 15 residues in the CDR3. The DNA of the CDR3 is TGTGCCATCAGTGCTACCCGTTTTTCGGGCACTGAAGCTTTCTTT. Its translation is CAISATRFSGTEAFF.

This chain joins TRBV11-2 and TRBJ1-6; no firm D call. Germline assignment: CDR1 SGHAT and CDR2 FQNNGV. Trimming removed 6 bases from V and 13 bases from J, with 25 bases in between. The CDR3 runs to 16 residues. Written as DNA, the CDR3 is TGTGCCAGCAGTCCACCCGAGACACCGTTTCATTTGCCCCTCCACTTT. Protein product: CASSPPETPFHLPLHF. The whole variable domain, remainder taken from reference TRBV11-2 and TRBJ1-6, is EAGVAQSPRYKIIEKRQSVAFWCNPISGHATLYWYQQILGQGPKLLIQFQNNGVVDDSQLPKDRFSAERLKGVDSTLKIQPAKLEDSAVYLCASSPPETPFHLPLHFGNGTRLTVT.

A single count supports this clonotype. The chain employs TRBV20-1 and TRBJ1-1; D gene ambiguous. This CDR3 is 11 amino acids long. Germline V CDR1 and CDR2: DFQATT, SNEGSKA (reference sequence). The ends were cut back, 6 bases at V and 5 bases at J, with 10 bases in the middle. CDR3 bases: TGCAGTGCAGGTGGGCGGACTGAAGCTTTCTTT. It encodes CSAGGRTEAFF.

At least ten counts were recorded for this clonotype. The chain is built from TRBV5-8 and TRBJ2-7, with TRBD1 identical over 8 bases. Germline V gene data show CDR1 as SGHTS and CDR2 as YDEGEE. V lost 4 bases, J lost 4 bases, and 7 bases stayed unmatched. The CDR3 has 14 residues. CDR3 amino acids: CASSPRGRRYEQYF. Written as DNA, the CDR3 is TGTGCCAGCAGCCCCAGGGGGCGCAGATACGAGCAGTACTTC.

About this clonotype itself: This may stem from a read error, because a much larger clone lies one nucleotide away. The CDR3 sequence: CASSATQGGIYGYTF. The CDR3 nucleotides read TGTGCCAGCAGTGCAACTCAAGGGGGTATCTATGGCTACACCTTC. The chain is built from TRBV6-1 and TRBJ1-2, with D maybe TRBD1 (6 bases). CDR3 length: 15 amino acids. The V gene's germline CDR1 is MNHNS and CDR2 SASEGT. With 4 bases removed from V and 4 bases from J, the gap between germline ends came to 16 bases.

This clonotype was detected ten times or more. For the CDR3, the DNA is TGTGCCAGCAGCCAAGGGACTAGGAGCGACGAGCAGTACTTC. It codes for CASSQGTRSDEQYF. This chain uses TRBV4-2 with TRBJ2-7, with 7 bases that match TRBD2. The CDR3 spans 14 residues. V shed 1 base, J shed 5 bases, and the junction held 5 bases outside the gene matches. The germline V gene has CDR1 LGHNA and CDR2 YNFKEQ.

The rearrangement joins TRBV5-1 to TRBJ2-7, with TRBD1 matching over 9 bases. The CDR3 consists of 14 residues. Germline V lookup: CDR1 SGHRS, CDR2 YFSETQ. The junction had 8 bases not matched to a gene; V was cut back by 6 bases and J by 4 bases. The CDR3 is CASTPGTGQYEQYF. DNA of the CDR3: TGCGCCAGCACGCCCGGGACAGGGCAATACGAGCAGTACTTC.

The CDR3: CASSEGVHQPQYF. In nucleotides, the CDR3 is TGTGCCAGCAGTGAGGGGGTCCATCAGCCCCAGTACTTC. The chain uses TRBV2 and TRBJ2-7; D assignment may be TRBD1 or TRBD2 (5 bases each). Looked up from germline, CDR1 is SNHLY and CDR2 is FYNNEI. The CDR3 loop spans 13 amino acids. V shed 3 bases and J shed 10 bases, with 16 bases lying between them.

The chain combines TRBV6-5 with TRBJ2-7, with 8 bases fitting TRBD2. The CDR3 is 14 amino acids. Germline V gives CDR1 MNHEY, CDR2 SVGAGI. The ends lost 5 bases at V and 6 bases at J; junction bases unmatched: 9. In nucleotides, the CDR3 is TGTGCCAGCAGTGCACTAGCGGTACCTCTCGAGCAGTACTTC. Amino acid sequence: CASSALAVPLEQYF.

This clonotype has a count of ten or more. V gene TRBV28 combines with J gene TRBJ2-5, with D unresolved. The germline V and J ends were trimmed by 3 bases and 4 bases, with 12 bases remaining between them. Germline CDR1 and CDR2: MDHEN and SYDVKM. The CDR3 runs 14 residues. The CDR3 nucleotides read TGTGCCAGCAGTTTTGACACCGAGGCAGAGACCCAGTACTTC. Protein: CASSFDTEAETQYF. Full variable domain (rest looked up from reference TRBV28 and TRBJ2-5): DVKVTQSSRYLVKRTGEKVFLECVQDMDHENMFWYRQDPGLGLRLIYFSYDVKMKEKGDIPEGYSVSREKKERFSLILESASTNQTSMYLCASSFDTEAETQYFGPGTRLLVL.

Regarding this clonotype: A much larger clone differs from this one at a single base, so this may be a read error. The chain joins TRBV5-1 to TRBJ2-3; no clear D gene. The CDR3 sequence is 15 residues long. CDR1 and CDR2 (germline): SGHRS, YFSETQ. V lost 1 base to trimming and J lost 2 bases, with 11 bases between them. CDR3 amino acids: CASSLWASNTDTQYF. CDR3 bases: TGCGCCAGCAGCTTGTGGGCATCTAACACAGATACGCAGTATTTT.

With regard to this clonotype: Here the CDR3 omits its conserved ending phenylalanine or tryptophan, so a read error is the likely source. The chain carries TRBV5-5 and TRBJ1-1; possible D gene TRBD1, 5 bases. The CDR3 totals 14 residues. The germline CDR1 and CDR2 sequences are SGHKS and YYEKEE (reference sequence). For the CDR3, the DNA is TGTGTCAGCAACTTGTACGGGGGGAACACTGAAGCTTTCCTT. Translated: CVSNLYGGNTEAFL.

This clonotype has at least ten counts. This chain joins TRBV6-5 and TRBJ1-6; D gene unclear. The length of the CDR3 is 12 residues. The germline gives CDR1 MNHEY, CDR2 SVGAGI. V lost 2 bases, J lost 9 bases, and 5 bases lay in between. Here the CDR3 DNA reads TGTGCCAGCAGTTACGGGCGTTCACCCCTCCACTTT. This gives the protein CASSYGRSPLHF.

This clonotype appeared many times. The chain carries TRBV7-6 and TRBJ2-5; TRBD1 agrees at 7 bases. CDR1 and CDR2 (germline): SGHVS, FNYEAQ. This CDR3 contains 17 residues. V trimming: 4 bases; J trimming: 5 bases; junction bases outside the gene matches: 16. CDR3 sequence: CASSWIPDRKPLETQYF. CDR3 DNA sequence: TGTGCCAGCAGCTGGATCCCGGACAGGAAGCCTTTGGAGACCCAGTACTTC.

The V and J genes are TRBV28 and TRBJ2-3, with 10 nucleotides matching TRBD2. CDR3 length equals 16 residues. The germline CDR1 and CDR2 sequences are MDHEN and SYDVKM. V shed 0 bases, J shed 1 base, and the junction held 1 base outside the gene matches. CDR3 DNA: TGTGCCAGCAGTTTATGGGGGACTAGCGGCACAGATACGCAGTATTTT. It translates to CASSLWGTSGTDTQYF.

The chain links TRBV7-3 to TRBJ2-5; 10 nucleotides agree with TRBD1. Trimming removed 6 bases from V and 5 bases from J; junction bases left unmatched: 6. The CDR3 loop spans 14 amino acids. Germline V lookup: CDR1 SGHTA, CDR2 FQGTGA. In DNA, the CDR3 is TGTGCCAGCAGAGCGGGACAGGGGAGCGAGACCCAGTACTTC. It translates to CASRAGQGSETQYF.

V is TRBV20-1 and J is TRBJ2-5; TRBD2 matches 7 bases. Germline V gene data show CDR1 as DFQATT and CDR2 as SNEGSKA (reference sequence). The CDR3 contains 15 residues. V lost 3 bases and J lost 3; bases outside the gene matches: 10. In DNA form, the CDR3 reads TGCAGTGCTAGTGACGCGGGAGTAGGTGAAGAGACCCAGTACTTC. As protein: CSASDAGVGEETQYF.

In DNA form, the CDR3 reads TGTGCCAGCAGTTACTCGAGGATAATTTGGTCTATTTCCTACGAGCAGTACTTC. It is translated as CASSYSRIIWSISYEQYF. The gene calls are TRBV6-2 or TRBV6-3 and TRBJ2-7; no clear D. Germline values: CDR1 MNHEY, CDR2 SVGEGT. The CDR3 sequence is 18 residues long. V lost 0 bases, J lost 1 base, and 19 bases lay in between.

This chain joins TRBV15 and TRBJ1-5, with D perhaps matching TRBD1 (5 bases). Trimming removed 3 bases from V and 0 bases from J, with 12 bases in between. This CDR3 is 16 amino acids long. The V gene's germline CDR1 is LNHNV and CDR2 YYDKDF (reference sequence). CDR3 protein: CATSSYEGYSNQPQHF. CDR3 nucleotide sequence: TGTGCCACCAGCAGCTACGAGGGGTATAGCAATCAGCCCCAGCATTTT.

This clonotype was recorded at least ten times. V gene TRBV5-5 combines with J gene TRBJ1-3; D call uncertain. This CDR3 spans 15 amino acids. V was clipped by 2 bases and J by 0 bases, with 9 bases between them. Germline values: CDR1 SGHKS, CDR2 YYEKEE (reference sequence). DNA for the CDR3: TGTGCCAGCAGCTTAGCGTCCAACTCTGGAAACACCATATATTTT. This encodes CASSLASNSGNTIYF.

This clonotype was counted many times. The chain joins TRBV5-1 to TRBJ2-5, with TRBD2 matching 7 bases. Germline-derived CDR1 and CDR2 are SGHRS and YFSETQ. Trimming removed 5 bases from V and 4 bases from J; junction bases left unmatched: 8. This CDR3 spans 14 amino acids. The CDR3 nucleotides read TGCGCCAGCAGTCCCAGCGGGAAAGGAGAGACCCAGTACTTC. Residues: CASSPSGKGETQYF.

The table lists this clonotype with many counts. The rearrangement links TRBV2 to TRBJ2-2; TRBD1 aligns across 8 bases. V was pared by 7 bases and J by 4 bases, with 8 bases of the junction left unmatched. The germline V gene has CDR1 SNHLY and CDR2 FYNNEI. The CDR3 consists of 15 residues. CDR3 amino acids: CASNSDRVGTGELFF. The CDR3 DNA is TGTGCCAGCAATTCGGACAGGGTGGGCACCGGGGAGCTGTTTTTT.

The rearrangement uses TRBV30 and TRBJ2-7, with 9 positions matching TRBD1. The junction had 5 bases not matched to a gene; V was cut back by 2 bases and J by 3 bases. Germline CDR1 reads GTSNPN; CDR2 reads SVGIG (reference sequence). The CDR3 sequence is 14 residues long. The CDR3 spells CAWSTADRGYEQYF. The CDR3 nucleotides are TGTGCCTGGAGTACCGCGGACAGGGGCTACGAGCAGTACTTC.

This clonotype was found many times. The CDR3 DNA reads as TGCGGGGGACAGCACCAAGAGACCCAGTACTTC. As protein: CGGQHQETQYF. The chain has TRBV20-1 and TRBJ2-5, with 7 positions matching TRBD1. This CDR3 contains 11 residues. CDR1 and CDR2 (germline): DFQATT, SNEGSKA (reference sequence).